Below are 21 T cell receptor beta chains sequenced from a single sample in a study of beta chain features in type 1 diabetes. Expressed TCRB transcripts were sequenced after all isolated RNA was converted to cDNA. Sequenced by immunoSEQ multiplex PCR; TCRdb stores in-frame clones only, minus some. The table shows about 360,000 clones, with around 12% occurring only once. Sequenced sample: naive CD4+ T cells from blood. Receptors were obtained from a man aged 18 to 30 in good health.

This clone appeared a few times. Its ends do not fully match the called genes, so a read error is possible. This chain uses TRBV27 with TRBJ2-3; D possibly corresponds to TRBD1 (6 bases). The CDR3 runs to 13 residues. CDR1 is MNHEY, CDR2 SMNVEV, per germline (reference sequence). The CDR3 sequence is CASSLDSTHTQYF. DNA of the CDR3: TGTGCCAGCAGTTTGGACAGCACACATACGCAGTATTTT.

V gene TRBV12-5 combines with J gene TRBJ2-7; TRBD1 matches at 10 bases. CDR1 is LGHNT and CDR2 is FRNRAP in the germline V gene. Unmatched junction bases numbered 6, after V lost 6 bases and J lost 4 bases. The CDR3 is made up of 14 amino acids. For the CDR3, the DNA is TGTGCTAGTGGGCCCGGGACAGGGGTTTACGAGCAGTACTTC. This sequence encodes CASGPGTGVYEQYF. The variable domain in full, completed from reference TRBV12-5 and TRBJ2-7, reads DARVTQTPRHKVTEMGQEVTMRCQPILGHNTVFWYRQTMMQGLELLAYFRNRAPLDDSGMPKDRFSAEMPDATLATLKIQPSEPRDSAVYFCASGPGTGVYEQYFGPGTRLTVT.

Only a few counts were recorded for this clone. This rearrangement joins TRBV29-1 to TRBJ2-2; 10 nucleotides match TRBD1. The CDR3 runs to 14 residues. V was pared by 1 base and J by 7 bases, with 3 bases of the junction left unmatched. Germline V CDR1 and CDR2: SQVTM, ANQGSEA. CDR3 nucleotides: TGCAGCGTTGAAGTGGGACAGGGGCTCGGGGAGCTGTTTTTT. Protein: CSVEVGQGLGELFF.

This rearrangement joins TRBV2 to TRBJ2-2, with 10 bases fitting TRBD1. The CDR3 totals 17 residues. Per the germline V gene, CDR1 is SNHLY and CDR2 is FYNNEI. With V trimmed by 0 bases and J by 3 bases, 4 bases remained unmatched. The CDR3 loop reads CASSEAEGQGYTGELFF. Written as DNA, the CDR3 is TGTGCCAGCAGTGAAGCTGAGGGACAGGGGTACACCGGGGAGCTGTTTTTT.

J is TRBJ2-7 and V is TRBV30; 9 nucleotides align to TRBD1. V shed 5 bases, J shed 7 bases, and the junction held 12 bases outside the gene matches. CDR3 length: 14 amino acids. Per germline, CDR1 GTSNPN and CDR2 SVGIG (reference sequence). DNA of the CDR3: TGTGCCTGGGCTACAGGGGGCCACGGTGATGAGCAGTACTTC. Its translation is CAWATGGHGDEQYF.

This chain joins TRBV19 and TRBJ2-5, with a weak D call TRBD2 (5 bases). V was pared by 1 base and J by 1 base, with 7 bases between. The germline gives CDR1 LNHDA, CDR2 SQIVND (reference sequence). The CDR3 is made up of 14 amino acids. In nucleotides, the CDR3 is TGTGCCAGTAGTATAGGTACTAGCCAAGAGACCCAGTACTTC. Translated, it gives CASSIGTSQETQYF.

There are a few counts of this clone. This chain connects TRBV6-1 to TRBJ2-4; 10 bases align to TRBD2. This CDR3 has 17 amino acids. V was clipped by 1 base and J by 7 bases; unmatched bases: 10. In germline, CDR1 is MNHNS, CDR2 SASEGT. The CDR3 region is CASSEGSSGRMRNIQYF. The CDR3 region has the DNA TGTGCCAGCAGTGAAGGGAGTAGCGGGAGGATGCGTAACATTCAGTACTTC.

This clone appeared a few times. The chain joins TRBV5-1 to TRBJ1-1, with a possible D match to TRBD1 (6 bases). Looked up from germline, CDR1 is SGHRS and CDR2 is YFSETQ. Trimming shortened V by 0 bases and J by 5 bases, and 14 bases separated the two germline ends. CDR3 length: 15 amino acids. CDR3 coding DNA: TGCGCCAGCAGCTTGGTCCAGGGGAGTAATACTGAAGCTTTCTTT. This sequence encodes CASSLVQGSNTEAFF.

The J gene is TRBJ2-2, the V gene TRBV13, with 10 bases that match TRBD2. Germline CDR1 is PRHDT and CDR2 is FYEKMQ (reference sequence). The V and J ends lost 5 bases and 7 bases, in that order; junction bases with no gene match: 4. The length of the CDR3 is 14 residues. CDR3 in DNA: TGTGCCAGCAGCCTCAGCGGGAGGGTCGGGGAGCTGTTTTTT. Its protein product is CASSLSGRVGELFF.

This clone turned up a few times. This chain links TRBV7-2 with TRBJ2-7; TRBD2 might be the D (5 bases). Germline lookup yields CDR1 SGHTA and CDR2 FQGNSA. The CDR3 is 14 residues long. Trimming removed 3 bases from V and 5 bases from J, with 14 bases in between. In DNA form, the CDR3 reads TGTGCCAGCAGCTTTGGACTCCAGGCGGACGAGCAGTACTTC. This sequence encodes CASSFGLQADEQYF.

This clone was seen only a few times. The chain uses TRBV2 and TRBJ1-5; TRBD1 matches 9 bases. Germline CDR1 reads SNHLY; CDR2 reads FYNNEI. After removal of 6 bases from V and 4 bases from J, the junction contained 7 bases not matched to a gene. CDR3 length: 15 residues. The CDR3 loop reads CASSATGTGNQPQHF. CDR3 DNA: TGTGCCAGCAGCGCAACCGGGACAGGGAATCAGCCCCAGCATTTT.

The CDR3 DNA is TGTGCCAGCTCAACCCAGGGAACTGAAGCTTTCTTT. Residues: CASSTQGTEAFF. The chain is built from TRBV18 and TRBJ1-1; D might be TRBD1 (5 bases). CDR3 length: 12 residues. The V and J ends lost 5 bases and 5 bases respectively, with 9 bases between them. CDR1 is KGHSH and CDR2 is LQKENI in the germline V gene. Supplemented by reference TRBV18 and TRBJ1-1, the full variable domain reads NAGVMQNPRHLVRRRGQEARLRCSPMKGHSHVYWYRQLPEEGLKFMVYLQKENIIDESGMPKERFSAEFPKEGPSILRIQQVVRGDSAAYFCASSTQGTEAFFGQGTRLTVV.

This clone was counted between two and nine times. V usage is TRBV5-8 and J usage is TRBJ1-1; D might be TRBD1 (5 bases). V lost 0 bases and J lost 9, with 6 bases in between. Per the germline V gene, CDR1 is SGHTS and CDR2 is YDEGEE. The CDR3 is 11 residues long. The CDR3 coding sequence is TGTGCCAGCAGCTTGGGGACACAAGCTTTCTTT. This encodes CASSLGTQAFF.

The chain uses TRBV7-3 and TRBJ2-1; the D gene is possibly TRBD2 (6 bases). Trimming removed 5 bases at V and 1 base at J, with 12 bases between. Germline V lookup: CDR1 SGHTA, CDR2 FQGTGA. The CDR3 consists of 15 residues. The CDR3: CASSPHLASYNEQFF. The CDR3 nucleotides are TGTGCCAGCAGCCCCCACCTAGCGTCCTACAATGAGCAGTTCTTC.

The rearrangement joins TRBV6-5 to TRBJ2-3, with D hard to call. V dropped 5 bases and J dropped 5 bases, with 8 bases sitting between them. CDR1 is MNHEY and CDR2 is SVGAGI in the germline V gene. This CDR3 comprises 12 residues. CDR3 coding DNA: TGTGCCAGCAGTCAAGCTCGAGATACGCAGTATTTT. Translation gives CASSQARDTQYF.

DNA for the CDR3: TGTGCCAGCAGCTCGATACAGGGAGACAATGAGCAGTTCTTC. Translation: CASSSIQGDNEQFF. This rearrangement joins TRBV7-2 to TRBJ2-1, with a possible D match to TRBD1 (6 bases). Germline-derived CDR1 and CDR2 are SGHTA and FQGNSA. Trimming stripped 4 bases from V and 5 bases from J, with 12 bases between. The CDR3 is made up of 14 amino acids.

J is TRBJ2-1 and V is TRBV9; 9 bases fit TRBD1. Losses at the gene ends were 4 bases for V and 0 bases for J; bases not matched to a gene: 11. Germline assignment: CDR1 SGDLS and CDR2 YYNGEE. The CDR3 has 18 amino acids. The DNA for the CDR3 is TGTGCCAGCAGCTCCGGGACAGGGTATCGGAGCTCCTACAATGAGCAGTTCTTC. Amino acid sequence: CASSSGTGYRSSYNEQFF. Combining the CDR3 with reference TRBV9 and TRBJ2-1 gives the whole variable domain DSGVTQTPKHLITATGQRVTLRCSPRSGDLSVYWYQQSLDQGLQFLIQYYNGEERAKGNILERFSAQQFPDLHSELNLSSLELGDSALYFCASSSGTGYRSSYNEQFFGPGTRLTVL.

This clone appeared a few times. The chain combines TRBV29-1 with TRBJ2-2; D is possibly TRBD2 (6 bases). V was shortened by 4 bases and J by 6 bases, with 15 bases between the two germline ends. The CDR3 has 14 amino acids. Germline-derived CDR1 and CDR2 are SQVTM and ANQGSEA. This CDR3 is CSVVLPGGAGELFF. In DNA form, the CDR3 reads TGCAGCGTTGTATTACCCGGAGGGGCCGGGGAGCTGTTTTTT.

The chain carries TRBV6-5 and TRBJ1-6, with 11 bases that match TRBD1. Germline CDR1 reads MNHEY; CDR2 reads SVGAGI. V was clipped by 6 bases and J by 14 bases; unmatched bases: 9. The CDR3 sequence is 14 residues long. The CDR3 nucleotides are TGTGCCAGCAGCCCACGGGACAGGGGGTCGGCCCTCCACTTT. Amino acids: CASSPRDRGSALHF.

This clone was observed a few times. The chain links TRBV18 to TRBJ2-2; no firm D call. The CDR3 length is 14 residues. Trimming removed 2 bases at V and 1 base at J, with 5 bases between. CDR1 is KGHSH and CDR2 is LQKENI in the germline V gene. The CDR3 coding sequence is TGTGCCAGCTCACCAGGAGTGAACACCGGGGAGCTGTTTTTT. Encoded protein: CASSPGVNTGELFF. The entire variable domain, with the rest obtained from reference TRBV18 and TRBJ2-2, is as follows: NAGVMQNPRHLVRRRGQEARLRCSPMKGHSHVYWYRQLPEEGLKFMVYLQKENIIDESGMPKERFSAEFPKEGPSILRIQQVVRGDSAAYFCASSPGVNTGELFFGEGSRLTVL.

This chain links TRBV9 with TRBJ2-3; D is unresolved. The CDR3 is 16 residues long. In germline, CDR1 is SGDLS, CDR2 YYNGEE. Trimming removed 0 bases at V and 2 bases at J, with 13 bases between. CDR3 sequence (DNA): TGTGCCAGCAGCGTAGGGGCAGGAAAAATCACAGATACGCAGTATTTT. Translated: CASSVGAGKITDTQYF.